This paragraph reports one TCR beta chain. The data stem from a study of blood T cells in healthy people across ages. Combining a sample-barcoded 5' primer with a J-beta primer mix, a second PCR ran for roughly 6 to 12 cycles. TCRdb re-called the 5' RACE reads with MiXCR, one entry per CDR3 protein. Of around 1,000,000 distinct CDR3 sequences listed, almost 25% are singletons. The CDR3 is 13 residues long. J gave up 6 bases and V 5 bases, and 7 bases lay outside the gene matches. Germline assignment: CDR1 SQVTM and CDR2 ANQGSEA. This sample also belongs to another study, concerning T cells of mothers and their children.

This chain links TRBV29-1 with TRBJ2-1, with 7 nucleotides matching TRBD1. This clonotype was sampled from a girl aged 2-15 years in good health. Sequencing was carried out using blood. CDR3 region: CSVNRGTGNEQFF. For the CDR3, the DNA is TGCAGCGTTAACAGGGGTACGGGCAATGAGCAGTTCTTC.